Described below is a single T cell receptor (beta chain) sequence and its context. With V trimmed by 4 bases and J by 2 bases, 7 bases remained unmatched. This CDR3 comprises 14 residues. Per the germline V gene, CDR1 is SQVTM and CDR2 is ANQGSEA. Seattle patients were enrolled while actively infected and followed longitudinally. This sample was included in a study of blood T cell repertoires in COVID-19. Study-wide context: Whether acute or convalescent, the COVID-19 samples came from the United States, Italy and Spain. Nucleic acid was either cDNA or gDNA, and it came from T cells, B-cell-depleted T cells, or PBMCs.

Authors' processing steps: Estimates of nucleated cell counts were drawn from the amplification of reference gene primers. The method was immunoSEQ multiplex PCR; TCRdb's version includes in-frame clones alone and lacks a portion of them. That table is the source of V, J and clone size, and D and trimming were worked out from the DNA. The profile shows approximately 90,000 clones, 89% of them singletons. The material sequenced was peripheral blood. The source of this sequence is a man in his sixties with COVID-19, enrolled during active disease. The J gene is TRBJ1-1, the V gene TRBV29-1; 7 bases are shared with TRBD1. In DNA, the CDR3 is TGCAGCGTTGGTGAAGACAGGGTTAACACTGAAGCTTTCTTT. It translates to CSVGEDRVNTEAFF.